The 7 T cell receptor beta chains below were found in one sample sequenced in a study of metastatic and nonmetastatic thyroid tumors. No patient had received any treatment before thyroid surgery. TCRdb called clones again from the PCR reads with MiXCR. The sample shows 20,000 or so clones, about 22% of them seen only once. Source material: tumor tissue. All receptors come from a female donor with papillary thyroid cancer or a benign thyroid nodule (not recorded which). Some clones in this sample may be carry-over from other donors' samples.

Turning to this clone: A much more abundant neighbour one base away suggests this may be a read error. The chain combines TRBV7-9 with TRBJ1-1; possibly TRBD1 for D (5 bases). Germline V lookup: CDR1 SEHNR, CDR2 FQNEAQ (reference sequence). The CDR3 consists of 14 residues. CDR3 DNA sequence: TGTGCCAGCAGCTTCGGACATACTGCCACTGAGGCTTTCTTT. It translates to CASSFGHTATEAFF.

This clone came up many times. V gene TRBV6-5 combines with J gene TRBJ2-7; 8 bases map to TRBD1. J gave up 2 bases and V 0 bases, and 3 bases lay outside the gene matches. Germline values: CDR1 MNHEY, CDR2 SVGAGI. This CDR3 contains 15 residues. DNA for the CDR3: TGTGCCAGCAGTTACTCGACAGGGGCGGCCTACGAGCAGTACTTC. It is translated as CASSYSTGAAYEQYF.

This chain uses TRBV10-3 with TRBJ2-7; no clear D. Per the germline V gene, CDR1 is ENHRY and CDR2 is SYGVKD. Trimming stripped 3 bases from V and 4 bases from J, with 4 bases between. The length of the CDR3 is 11 residues. The CDR3 is CAISDGYEQYF. The CDR3 DNA reads TGTGCCATCAGTGACGGGTACGAGCAGTACTTC.

A remark on this clone: Distinct nucleotide sequences in the sample also encode this CDR3. This rearrangement joins TRBV6-1 to TRBJ2-7, with D tentatively TRBD1 (5 bases). Germline loops: CDR1 MNHNS, CDR2 SASEGT. CDR3 length equals 12 residues. With 5 bases removed from V and 3 bases from J, the gap between germline ends came to 8 bases. Here the CDR3 DNA reads TGTGCCAGCAGTAAGGGGCTCTACGAGCAGTACTTC. Its translation: CASSKGLYEQYF.

This clone appeared many times. The chain uses TRBV2 and TRBJ2-2; 7 nucleotides line up with TRBD2. The CDR3 contains 14 residues. Unmatched junction bases numbered 6, after V lost 6 bases and J lost 5 bases. The germline V gene has CDR1 SNHLY and CDR2 FYNNEI. CDR3: CASRRGLQTGELFF. The CDR3 coding sequence is TGTGCCAGCAGGCGGGGACTACAGACCGGGGAGCTGTTTTTT.

This clone has more than one count but fewer than ten. This chain uses TRBV6-1 with TRBJ2-1, with 9 bases lining up with TRBD2. Trimming took 4 bases from V and 13 from J; bases not matched to a gene: 8. The CDR3 has 13 amino acids. Per germline, CDR1 MNHNS and CDR2 SASEGT. The CDR3 region is CASSGVEGTSQFF. The CDR3, as DNA: TGTGCCAGCAGTGGAGTGGAGGGGACTAGCCAGTTCTTC.

This clone was seen repeatedly, ten times or more. The sample contains more than one DNA sequence encoding this CDR3. V and J are TRBV3-1 and TRBJ2-3; TRBD1 aligns across 10 bases. The germline V gene has CDR1 LGHDT and CDR2 YNNKEL (reference sequence). This CDR3 is 16 amino acids long. The junction had 6 bases not matched to a gene; V was cut back by 3 bases and J by 3 bases. The CDR3 spells CASSHSRDRGTDTQYF. CDR3 nucleotides: TGTGCCAGCAGCCACAGCCGGGACAGGGGTACAGATACGCAGTATTTT.